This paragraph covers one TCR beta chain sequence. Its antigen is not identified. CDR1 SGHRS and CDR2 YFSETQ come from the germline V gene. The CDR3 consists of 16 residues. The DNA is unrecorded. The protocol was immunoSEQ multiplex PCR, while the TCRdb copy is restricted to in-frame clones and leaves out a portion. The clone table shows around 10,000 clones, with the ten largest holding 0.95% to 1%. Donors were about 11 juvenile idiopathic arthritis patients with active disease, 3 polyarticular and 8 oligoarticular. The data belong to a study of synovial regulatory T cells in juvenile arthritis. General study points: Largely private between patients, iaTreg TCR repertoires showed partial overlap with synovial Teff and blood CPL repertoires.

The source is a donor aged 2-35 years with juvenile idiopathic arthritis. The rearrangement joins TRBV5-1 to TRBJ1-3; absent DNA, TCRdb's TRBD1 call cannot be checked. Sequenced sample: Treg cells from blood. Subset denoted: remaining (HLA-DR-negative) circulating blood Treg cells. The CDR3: CASMPGHTSSGNTIYF.